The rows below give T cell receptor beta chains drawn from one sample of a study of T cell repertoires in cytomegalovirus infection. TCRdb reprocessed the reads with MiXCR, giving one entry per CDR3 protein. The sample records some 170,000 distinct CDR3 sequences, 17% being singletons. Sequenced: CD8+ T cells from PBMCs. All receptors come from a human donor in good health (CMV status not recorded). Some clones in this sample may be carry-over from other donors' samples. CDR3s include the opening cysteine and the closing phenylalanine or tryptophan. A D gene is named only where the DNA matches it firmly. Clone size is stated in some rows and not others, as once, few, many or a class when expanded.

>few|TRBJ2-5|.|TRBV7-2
CASSPLNSGETQYF
TGTGCCAGCAGCCCCTTAAATTCCGGGGAGACCCAGTACTTC
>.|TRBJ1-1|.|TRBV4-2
CASSHGTANTEAFF
TGTGCCAGCAGCCACGGGACGGCGAACACTGAAGCTTTCTTT
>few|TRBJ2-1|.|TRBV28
CASSPISGDNEQFF
TGTGCCAGCAGTCCAATCTCGGGTGACAATGAGCAGTTCTTC
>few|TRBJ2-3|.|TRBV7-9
CASSLTDGSTDTQYF
TGTGCCAGCAGCCTAACGGACGGAAGCACAGATACGCAGTATTTT
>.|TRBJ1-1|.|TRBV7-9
CASTRNPLVEEAFF
TGTGCCAGCACCCGAAACCCTTTAGTGGAAGAAGCTTTCTTT
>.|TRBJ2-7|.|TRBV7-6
CASIMTRGKGYEQYF
TGTGCCAGCATCATGACCAGGGGAAAGGGCTACGAGCAGTACTTC
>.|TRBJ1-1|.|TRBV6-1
CASSEIKGNTEAFF
TGTGCCAGCAGTGAAATCAAGGGGAACACTGAAGCTTTCTTT
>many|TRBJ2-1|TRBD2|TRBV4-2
CASSQDSSSGGIYNEQFF
TGTGCCAGCAGCCAAGATAGTAGTAGCGGGGGGATATACAATGAGCAGTTCTTC
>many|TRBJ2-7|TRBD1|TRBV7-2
CASSSGQGTYEQYF
TGTGCCAGCAGCTCGGGACAGGGAACCTACGAGCAGTACTTC
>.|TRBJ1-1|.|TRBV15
CATSREPVDPRNTEAFF
TGTGCCACCAGCAGGGAACCCGTGGACCCTAGAAACACTGAAGCTTTCTTT
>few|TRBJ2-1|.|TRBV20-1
CSARGSIYNEQFF
TGCAGTGCTAGGGGGAGTATTTACAATGAGCAGTTCTTC
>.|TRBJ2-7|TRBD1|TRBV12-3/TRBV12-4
CASSQIGTGDEQYF
TGTGCCAGCAGTCAGATTGGGACAGGGGACGAGCAGTACTTC
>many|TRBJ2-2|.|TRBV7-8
CASSLEGQNTGELFF
TGTGCCAGCAGCTTAGAGGGACAAAACACCGGGGAGCTGTTTTTT
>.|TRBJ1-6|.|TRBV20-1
CSAPTSLGNSPLHF
TGCAGTGCTCCCACAAGTCTGGGAAATTCACCCCTCCACTTT
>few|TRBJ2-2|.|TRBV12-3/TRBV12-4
CASTPPDSPDTGELFF
TGTGCCAGCACTCCACCGGACAGCCCCGACACCGGGGAGCTGTTTTTT
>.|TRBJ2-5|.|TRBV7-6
CASSLGGVAGQETQYF
TGTGCCAGCAGCTTAGGGGGTGTGGCAGGACAAGAGACCCAGTACTTC
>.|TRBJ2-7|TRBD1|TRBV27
CASRYRGDSTYEQYF
TGTGCCAGCAGATACAGGGGGGATTCCACCTACGAGCAGTACTTC
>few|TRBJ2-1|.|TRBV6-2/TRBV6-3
CASSYVVHEQFF
TGTGCCAGCAGTTACGTGGTCCATGAGCAGTTCTTC
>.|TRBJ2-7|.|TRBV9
CASSVDGGPYYEQYF
TGTGCCAGCAGCGTAGATGGGGGCCCCTACTACGAGCAGTACTTC
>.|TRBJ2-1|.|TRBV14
CASSQDSGRAAYNEQFF
TGTGCCAGCAGCCAAGATTCAGGCAGGGCGGCCTACAATGAGCAGTTCTTC
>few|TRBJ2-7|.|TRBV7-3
CASSLSTGTSYEQYF
TGTGCCAGCAGCTTAAGTACGGGGACTTCCTACGAGCAGTACTTC
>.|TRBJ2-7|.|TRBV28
CASNGGRGYEQYF
TGTGCCAGCAATGGGGGGCGCGGGTACGAGCAGTACTTC
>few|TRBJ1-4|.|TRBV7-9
CASSNWDNEKLFF
TGTGCCAGCAGCAACTGGGACAATGAAAAACTGTTTTTT
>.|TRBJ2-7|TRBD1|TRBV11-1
CASSGLDRGLSEQYF
TGTGCCAGCAGCGGCCTGGACAGGGGGCTCTCCGAGCAGTACTTC
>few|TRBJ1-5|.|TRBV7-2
CASSLEGMSNQPQHF
TGTGCCAGCAGCTTAGAAGGGATGAGTAATCAGCCCCAGCATTTT
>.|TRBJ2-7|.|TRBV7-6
CTSSLGSGPTYEQYF
TGTACCAGCAGCTTAGGGTCAGGGCCGACCTACGAGCAGTACTTC